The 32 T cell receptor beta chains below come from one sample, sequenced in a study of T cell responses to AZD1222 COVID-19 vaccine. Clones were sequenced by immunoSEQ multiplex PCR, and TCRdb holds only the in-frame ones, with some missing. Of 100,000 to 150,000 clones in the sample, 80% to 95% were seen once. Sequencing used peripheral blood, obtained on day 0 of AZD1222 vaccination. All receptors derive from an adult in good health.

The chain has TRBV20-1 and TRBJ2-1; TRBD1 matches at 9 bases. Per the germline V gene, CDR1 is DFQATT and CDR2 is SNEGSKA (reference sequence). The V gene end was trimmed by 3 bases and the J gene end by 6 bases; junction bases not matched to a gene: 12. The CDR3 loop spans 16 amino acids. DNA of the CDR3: TGCAGTGCTAGTTTCCCCGGGACAGGGTTCGTCAATGAGCAGTTCTTC. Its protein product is CSASFPGTGFVNEQFF.

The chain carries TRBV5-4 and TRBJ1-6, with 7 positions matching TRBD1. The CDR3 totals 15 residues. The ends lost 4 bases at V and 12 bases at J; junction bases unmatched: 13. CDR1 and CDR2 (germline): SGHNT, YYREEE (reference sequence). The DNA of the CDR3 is TGTGCCAGCAGCCTAGGGACAGAGAAGCTTCGACCCCTCCACTTT. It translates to CASSLGTEKLRPLHF.

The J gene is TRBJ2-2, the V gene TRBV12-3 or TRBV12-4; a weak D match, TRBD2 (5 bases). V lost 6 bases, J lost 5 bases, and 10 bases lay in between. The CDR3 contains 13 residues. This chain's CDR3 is CASRTDWTGELFF. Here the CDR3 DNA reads TGTGCCAGCAGAACGGACTGGACCGGGGAGCTGTTTTTT.

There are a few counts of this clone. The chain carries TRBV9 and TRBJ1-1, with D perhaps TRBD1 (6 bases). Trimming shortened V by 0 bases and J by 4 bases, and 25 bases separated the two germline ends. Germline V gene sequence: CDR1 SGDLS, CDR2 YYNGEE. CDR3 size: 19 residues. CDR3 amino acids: CASSVGKNTGTISPTEAFF. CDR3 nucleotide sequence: TGTGCCAGCAGCGTAGGGAAAAATACCGGGACAATCTCTCCCACTGAAGCTTTCTTT.

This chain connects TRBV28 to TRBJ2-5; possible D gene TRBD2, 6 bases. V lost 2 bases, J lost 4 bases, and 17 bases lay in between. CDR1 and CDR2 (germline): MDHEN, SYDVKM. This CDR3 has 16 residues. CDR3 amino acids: CASSLAVASETETQYF. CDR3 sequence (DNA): TGTGCCAGCAGTTTAGCGGTAGCTAGCGAGACAGAGACCCAGTACTTC.

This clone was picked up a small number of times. CDR3 region: CASKPGANSPLHF. DNA for the CDR3: TGTGCCAGCAAGCCGGGCGCAAATTCACCCCTCCACTTT. The V and J genes are TRBV2 and TRBJ1-6; D call uncertain. This CDR3 is built from 13 residues. Germline values: CDR1 SNHLY, CDR2 FYNNEI. Trimming left V 7 bases short and J 7 bases short, with 11 bases between.

The CDR3 region has the DNA TGTGCCAGTATCGGCCATGGCTCTGGAAACACCATATATTTT. The encoded protein is CASIGHGSGNTIYF. The V gene is TRBV19, the J gene TRBJ1-3; D call uncertain. Trimming pared 7 bases from V and 0 bases from J, leaving 10 bases between. In germline, CDR1 is LNHDA, CDR2 SQIVND (reference sequence). This CDR3 has 14 residues.

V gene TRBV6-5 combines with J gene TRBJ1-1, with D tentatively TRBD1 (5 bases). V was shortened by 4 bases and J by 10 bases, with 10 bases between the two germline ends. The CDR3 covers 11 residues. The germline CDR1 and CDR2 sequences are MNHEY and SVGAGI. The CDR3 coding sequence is TGTGCCAGCAGTTCCCCGCAGGGAGCTTTCTTT. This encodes CASSSPQGAFF.

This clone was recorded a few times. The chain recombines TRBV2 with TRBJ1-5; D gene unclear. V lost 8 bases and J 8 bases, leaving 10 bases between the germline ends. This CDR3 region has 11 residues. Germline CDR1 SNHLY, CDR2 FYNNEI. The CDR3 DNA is TGTGCCAGCGGTTTGCTGGAGCCCCAGCATTTT. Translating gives CASGLLEPQHF.

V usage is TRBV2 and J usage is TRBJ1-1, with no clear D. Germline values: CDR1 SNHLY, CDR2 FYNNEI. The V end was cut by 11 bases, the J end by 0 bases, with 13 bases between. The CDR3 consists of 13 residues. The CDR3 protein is CAWSGDVNTEAFF. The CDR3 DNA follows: TGTGCCTGGTCCGGAGATGTGAACACTGAAGCTTTCTTT.

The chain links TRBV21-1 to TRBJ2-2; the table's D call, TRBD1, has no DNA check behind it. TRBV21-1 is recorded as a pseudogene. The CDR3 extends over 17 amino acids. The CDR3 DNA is TGTGCCAGCAGCCCACCCCCGGGACAGGGGACCACCGGGGAGCTGTTTTTT. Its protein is CASSPPPGQGTTGELFF.

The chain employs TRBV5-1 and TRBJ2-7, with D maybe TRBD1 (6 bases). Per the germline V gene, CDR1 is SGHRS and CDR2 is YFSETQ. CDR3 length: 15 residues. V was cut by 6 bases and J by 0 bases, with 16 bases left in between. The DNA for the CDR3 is TGCGCCAGCAACCAAGACAGGCCTAGCTCCTACGAGCAGTACTTC. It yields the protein CASNQDRPSSYEQYF.

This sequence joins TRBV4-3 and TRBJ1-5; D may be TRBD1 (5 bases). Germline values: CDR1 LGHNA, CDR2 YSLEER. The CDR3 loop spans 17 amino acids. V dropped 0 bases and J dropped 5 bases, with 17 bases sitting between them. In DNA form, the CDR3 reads TGCGCCAGCAGCCAAGATCCCATCTTTGGGGGGGATCAGCCCCAGCATTTT. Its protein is CASSQDPIFGGDQPQHF.

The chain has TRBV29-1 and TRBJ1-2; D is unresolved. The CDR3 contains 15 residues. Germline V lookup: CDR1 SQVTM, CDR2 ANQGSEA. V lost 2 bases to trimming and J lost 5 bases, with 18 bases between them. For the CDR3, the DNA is TGCAGCGTTGAATCTGTGATGGATGAGGGTTATGGCTACACCTTC. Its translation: CSVESVMDEGYGYTF.

CDR3 sequence (DNA): TGTGCCAGCAGTTACGGGGGGTCGGTTCAGCCCCAGCATTTT. It encodes CASSYGGSVQPQHF. The V call is TRBV6-5, the J call TRBJ1-5; D might be TRBD1 (5 bases). The CDR3 is made up of 14 amino acids. Looked up from germline, CDR1 is MNHEY and CDR2 is SVGAGI. The ends were cut back, 2 bases at V and 6 bases at J, with 11 bases in the middle.

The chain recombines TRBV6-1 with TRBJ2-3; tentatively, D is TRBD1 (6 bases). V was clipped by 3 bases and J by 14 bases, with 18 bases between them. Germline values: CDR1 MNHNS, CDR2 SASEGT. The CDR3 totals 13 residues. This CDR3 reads CASSEGPDRSGYF. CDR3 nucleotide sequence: TGTGCCAGCAGTGAGGGCCCGGACAGATCCGGGTATTTT.

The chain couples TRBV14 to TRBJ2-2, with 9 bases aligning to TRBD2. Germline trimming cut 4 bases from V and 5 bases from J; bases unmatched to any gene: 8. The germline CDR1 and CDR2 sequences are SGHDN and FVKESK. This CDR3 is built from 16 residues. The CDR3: CASSRYGTSITGELFF. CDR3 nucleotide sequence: TGTGCCAGCAGCCGATACGGGACTAGCATAACCGGGGAGCTGTTTTTT.

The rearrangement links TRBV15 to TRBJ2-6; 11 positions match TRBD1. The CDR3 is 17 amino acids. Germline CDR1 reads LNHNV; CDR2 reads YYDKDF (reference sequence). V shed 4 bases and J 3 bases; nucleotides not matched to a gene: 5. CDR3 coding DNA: TGTGCCACCAGCAAAGGACAGGGGGCGGGTGGGGCCAACGTCCTGACTTTC. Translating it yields CATSKGQGAGGANVLTF.

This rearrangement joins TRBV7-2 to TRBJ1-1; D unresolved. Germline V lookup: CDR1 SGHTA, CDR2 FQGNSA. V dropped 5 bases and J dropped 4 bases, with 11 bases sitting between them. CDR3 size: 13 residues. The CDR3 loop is CASSLGGRTEAFF. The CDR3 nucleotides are TGTGCCAGCAGCCTAGGAGGTCGCACTGAAGCTTTCTTT.

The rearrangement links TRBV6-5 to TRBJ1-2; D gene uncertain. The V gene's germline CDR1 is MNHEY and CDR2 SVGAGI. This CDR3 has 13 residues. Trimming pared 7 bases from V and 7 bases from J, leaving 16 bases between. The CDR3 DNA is TGTGCCAGCAATGTGCGGAGCGGGCCTGGCTACACCTTC. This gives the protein CASNVRSGPGYTF.

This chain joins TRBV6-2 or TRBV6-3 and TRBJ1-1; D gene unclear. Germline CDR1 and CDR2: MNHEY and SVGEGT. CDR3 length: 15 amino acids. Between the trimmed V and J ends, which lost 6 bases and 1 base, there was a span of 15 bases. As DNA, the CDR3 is TGTGCCAGCAGCGAGTTGGGCCGAACGAACACTGAAGCTTTCTTT. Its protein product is CASSELGRTNTEAFF.

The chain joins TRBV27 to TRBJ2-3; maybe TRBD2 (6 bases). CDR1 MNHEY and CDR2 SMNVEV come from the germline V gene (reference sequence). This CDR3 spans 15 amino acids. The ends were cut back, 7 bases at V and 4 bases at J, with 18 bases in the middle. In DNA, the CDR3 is TGTGCCAGCACCCCTATCGGGGGTAGGGCAGATACGCAGTATTTT. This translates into CASTPIGGRADTQYF.

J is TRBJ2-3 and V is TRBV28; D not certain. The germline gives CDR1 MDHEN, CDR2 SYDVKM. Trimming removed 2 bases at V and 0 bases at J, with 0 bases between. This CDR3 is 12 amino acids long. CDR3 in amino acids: CASSLSTDTQYF. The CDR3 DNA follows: TGTGCCAGCAGTTTAAGCACAGATACGCAGTATTTT.

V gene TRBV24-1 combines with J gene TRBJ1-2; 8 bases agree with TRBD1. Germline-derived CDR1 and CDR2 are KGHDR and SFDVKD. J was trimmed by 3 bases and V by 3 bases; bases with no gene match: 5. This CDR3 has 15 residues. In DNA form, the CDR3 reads TGTGCCACCAGTGATCAGGACAGGGACGACTATGGCTACACCTTC. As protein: CATSDQDRDDYGYTF.

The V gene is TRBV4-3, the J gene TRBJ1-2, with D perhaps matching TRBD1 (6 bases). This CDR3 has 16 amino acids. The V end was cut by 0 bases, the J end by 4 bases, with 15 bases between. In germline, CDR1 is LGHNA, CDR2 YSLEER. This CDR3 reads CASSQDTLTGAYGYTF. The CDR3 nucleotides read TGCGCCAGCAGCCAAGATACGCTCACGGGGGCCTATGGCTACACCTTC.

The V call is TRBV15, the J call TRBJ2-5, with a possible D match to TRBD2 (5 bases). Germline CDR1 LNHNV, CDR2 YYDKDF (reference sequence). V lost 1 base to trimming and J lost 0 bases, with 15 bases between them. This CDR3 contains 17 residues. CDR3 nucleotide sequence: TGTGCCACCAGCAGAGCTTTCGGGGAAACCAACCAAGAGACCCAGTACTTC. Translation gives CATSRAFGETNQETQYF. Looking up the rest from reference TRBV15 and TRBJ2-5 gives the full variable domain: DAMVIQNPRYQVTQFGKPVTLSCSQTLNHNVMYWYQQKSSQAPKLLFHYYDKDFNNEADTPDNFQSRRPNTSFCFLDIRSPGLGDTAMYLCATSRAFGETNQETQYFGPGTRLLVL.

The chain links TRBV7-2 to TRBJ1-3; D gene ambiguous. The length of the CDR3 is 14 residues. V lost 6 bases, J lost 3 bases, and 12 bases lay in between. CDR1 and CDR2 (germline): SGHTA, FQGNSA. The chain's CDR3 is CASRSGSHGNTIYF. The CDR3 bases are TGTGCCAGCAGGTCTGGCTCGCATGGAAACACCATATATTTT.

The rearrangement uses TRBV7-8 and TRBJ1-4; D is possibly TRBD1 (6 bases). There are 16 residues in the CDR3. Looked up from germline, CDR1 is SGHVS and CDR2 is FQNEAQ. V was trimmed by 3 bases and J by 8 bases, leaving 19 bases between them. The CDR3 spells CASSLTTGAVYEKLFF. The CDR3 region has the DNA TGTGCCAGCAGCTTGACTACGGGGGCAGTGTACGAAAAACTGTTTTTT.

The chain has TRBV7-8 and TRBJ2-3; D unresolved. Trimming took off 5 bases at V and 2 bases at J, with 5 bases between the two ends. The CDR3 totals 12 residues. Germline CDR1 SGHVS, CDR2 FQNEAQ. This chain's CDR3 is CASSPSTDTQYF. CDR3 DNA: TGTGCCAGCAGCCCCTCCACAGATACGCAGTATTTT. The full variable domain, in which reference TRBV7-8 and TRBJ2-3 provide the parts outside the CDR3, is GAGVSQSPRYKVAKRGQDVALRCDPISGHVSLFWYQQALGQGPEFLTYFQNEAQLDKSGLPSDRFFAERPEGSVSTLKIQRTQQEDSAVYLCASSPSTDTQYFGPGTRLTVL.

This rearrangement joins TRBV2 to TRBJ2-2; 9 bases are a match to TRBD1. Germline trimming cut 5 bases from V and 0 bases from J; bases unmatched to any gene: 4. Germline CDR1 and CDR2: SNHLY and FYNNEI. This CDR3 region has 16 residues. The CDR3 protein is CASSKDRGANTGELFF. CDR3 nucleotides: TGTGCCAGCAGTAAAGACAGGGGGGCGAACACCGGGGAGCTGTTTTTT.

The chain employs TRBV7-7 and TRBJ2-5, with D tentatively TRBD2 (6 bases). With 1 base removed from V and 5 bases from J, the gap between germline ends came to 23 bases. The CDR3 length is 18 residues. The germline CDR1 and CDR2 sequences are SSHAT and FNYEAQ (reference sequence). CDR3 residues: CASSLGWGGELGRETQYF. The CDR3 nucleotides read TGTGCCAGCAGCTTAGGATGGGGCGGGGAACTCGGACGGGAGACCCAGTACTTC.

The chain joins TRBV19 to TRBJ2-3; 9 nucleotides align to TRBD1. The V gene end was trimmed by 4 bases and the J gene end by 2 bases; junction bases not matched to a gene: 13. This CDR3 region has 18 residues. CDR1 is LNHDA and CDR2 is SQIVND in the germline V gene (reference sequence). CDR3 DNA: TGTGCCAGTAGTACACAGGGGGCCACTCTCGATTACACAGATACGCAGTATTTT. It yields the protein CASSTQGATLDYTDTQYF.